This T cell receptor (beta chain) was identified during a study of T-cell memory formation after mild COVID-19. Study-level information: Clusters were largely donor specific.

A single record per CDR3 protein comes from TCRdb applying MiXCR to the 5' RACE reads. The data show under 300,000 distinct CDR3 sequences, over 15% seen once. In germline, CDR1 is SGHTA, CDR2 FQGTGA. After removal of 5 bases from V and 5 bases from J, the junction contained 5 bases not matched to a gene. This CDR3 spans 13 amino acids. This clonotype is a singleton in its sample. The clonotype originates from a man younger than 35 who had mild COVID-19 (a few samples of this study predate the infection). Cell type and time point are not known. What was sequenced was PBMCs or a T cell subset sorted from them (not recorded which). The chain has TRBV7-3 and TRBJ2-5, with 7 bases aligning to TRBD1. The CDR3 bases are TGTGCCAGCAGCGTGGGACAGAGGGAGACCCAGTACTTC. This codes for CASSVGQRETQYF.